Listed below are T cell receptor beta chains from one sample, sequenced in a study of T-cell reconstitution after alpha-beta-depleted transplantation in children. MiXCR, applied by TCRdb to the PCR reads, yields one record per CDR3 protein. The table records 170,000 or so distinct CDR3 sequences, over 5.5% of them present only once. Sequencing was performed on PBMCs from the stem cell graft donor, taken from the stem cell graft. The receptors stem from a human donor who donated a stem cell graft to a child with Wiskott-Aldrich syndrome. Each CDR3 is given with its conserved first and last residue. A D gene is named only where the DNA matches it firmly. Size values are once, few and many counts, or a class for expanded clones, and some rows have none.

>TRBV12-3/TRBV12-4|many|TRBD2|TRBJ2-7
TGTGCCAGCAGTCTTAGCGGGACTAGCGGGCGCAGATACTTC
CASSLSGTSGRRYF
>TRBV12-3/TRBV12-4|many|NA|TRBJ2-7
TGTGCCAGCAGTTTAACCAGGCTCGGAGAGCAGTACTTC
CASSLTRLGEQYF
>TRBV2|NA|NA|TRBJ1-4
TGTGCCAGCAGTGAACAGGCGCTTCTGGAAAAACTGTTTTTT
CASSEQALLEKLFF
>TRBV7-9|NA|NA|TRBJ1-3
TGTGCCAGCAGCTTAGAGGGAACTGGAAACACCATATATTTT
CASSLEGTGNTIYF
>TRBV4-3|many|NA|TRBJ1-2
TGCGCCAGCAGCCAAGATAGGGTTCTGGGCTATGGCTACACCTTC
CASSQDRVLGYGYTF
>TRBV11-2|many|NA|TRBJ1-1
TGTGCCAGCAGCTTCGGGAACACTGAAGCTTTCTTT
CASSFGNTEAFF
>TRBV20-1|few|NA|TRBJ1-5
TGCAGTGCCGCCGGGGGGGGGAATCAGCCCCAGCATTTT
CSAAGGGNQPQHF
>TRBV30|once|TRBD1|TRBJ2-7
TGTGCCTGGAGTCGGACAGGGGTCTACGAGCAGTACTTC
CAWSRTGVYEQYF
>TRBV5-4|many|NA|TRBJ2-4
TGTGCCAGCAGCCCTACGGGACTTTTAGACATTCAGTACTTC
CASSPTGLLDIQYF
>TRBV2|many|NA|TRBJ1-1
TGTGCCAGCAGTGACCCCGGCAGTAACACTGAAGCTTTCTTT
CASSDPGSNTEAFF
>TRBV12-3/TRBV12-4|NA|NA|TRBJ1-5
TGTGCCAGCAGTAGAGACACGGTAGGAAATCAGCCCCAGCATTTT
CASSRDTVGNQPQHF
>TRBV20-1|many|NA|TRBJ1-1
TGCAGTGCTAGATCAAACAGGGACACTGAAGCTTTCTTT
CSARSNRDTEAFF
>TRBV3-1|many|TRBD1|TRBJ2-7
TGTGCCAGCAGCCGACAGGGTAGCTACGAGCAGTACTTC
CASSRQGSYEQYF
>TRBV6-2/TRBV6-3|many|TRBD1|TRBJ2-7
TGTGCCAGCAGTTACTCATCCGGACAGGGGTTTGTAGACTCCTACGAGCAGTACTTC
CASSYSSGQGFVDSYEQYF
>TRBV20-1|many|NA|TRBJ2-3
TGCAGTGCTAGTCTGACATCGGGTGAAGATACGCAGTATTTT
CSASLTSGEDTQYF
>TRBV20-1|many|NA|TRBJ2-1
TGCAGTGCTAGAGTAAGGACCGGGCGGTTCTTC
CSARVRTGRFF
>TRBV5-5|few|NA|TRBJ1-2
TGTGCCAGCAGCTTGTCCGACTACTATGGCTACACCTTC
CASSLSDYYGYTF
>TRBV11-2|many|TRBD1|TRBJ2-3
TGTGCCAGCAAGACAGGGGGCGGGTCGGGAGATACGCAGTATTTT
CASKTGGGSGDTQYF
>TRBV19|NA|NA|TRBJ2-7
TGTGCCAGTAGTCGGGCAGCTTCCTACGAGCAGTACTTC
CASSRAASYEQYF
>TRBV20-1|few|TRBD1|TRBJ1-1
TGCAGTGCTAGGGGGACAGGGGCAATGAACACTGAAGCTTTCTTT
CSARGTGAMNTEAFF
>TRBV5-1|few|NA|TRBJ1-5
TGCGCCAGCAGCTTGGGTTTTGATCAGCCCCAGCATTTT
CASSLGFDQPQHF
>TRBV20-1|many|TRBD2|TRBJ2-2
TGCAGTGCTAGAGATCCTTGGGCTAGCGGGGGCACCGGGGAGCTGTTTTTT
CSARDPWASGGTGELFF
>TRBV29-1|many|NA|TRBJ2-4
TGCAGCGTTCGGCCGCTCACCCGGGACACCAAAAACATTCAGTACTTC
CSVRPLTRDTKNIQYF
>TRBV5-1|many|NA|TRBJ1-4
TGCGCCAGCAGCGTAACAGGAGCAACTAATGAAAAACTGTTTTTT
CASSVTGATNEKLFF
>TRBV5-1|many|NA|TRBJ1-2
TGCGCCAGCAGCTTGGGGTTCTATGGCTACACCTTC
CASSLGFYGYTF
>TRBV20-1|many|NA|TRBJ2-2
TGCAGTGCTTACCGAGGGGCCGGGGAGCTGTTTTTT
CSAYRGAGELFF
>TRBV29-1|many|TRBD1|TRBJ2-7
TGCAGCGTTGTAGGCGCAACAGGGGCCTACGAGCAGTACTTC
CSVVGATGAYEQYF
>TRBV6-1|many|NA|TRBJ2-7
TGTGCCAGCAGTCGAACGAGCGGTAGCTCCTACGAGCAGTACTTC
CASSRTSGSSYEQYF
>TRBV25-1|many|NA|TRBJ1-5
TGTGCCAGCAGTGATGGACAGATCAATCAGCCCCAGCATTTT
CASSDGQINQPQHF
>TRBV6-5|many|NA|TRBJ1-2
TGTGCCAGCAGTTACTCAGGGGAAATCTATGGCTACACCTTC
CASSYSGEIYGYTF
>TRBV19|few|NA|TRBJ2-1
TGTGCCAGTAGTGACTATGAGAGGGCTGGAATAGTAGAGCAGTTCTTC
CASSDYERAGIVEQFF
>TRBV12-3/TRBV12-4|many|NA|TRBJ2-1
TGTGCCAGCAGTTTAATGACTAGTGGGAATGAGCAGTTCTTC
CASSLMTSGNEQFF
>TRBV29-1|NA|NA|TRBJ1-5
TGCAGCGTCGCAGGGTCTGGTCAGCCCCAGCATTTT
CSVAGSGQPQHF
>TRBV10-2|NA|NA|TRBJ2-2
TGCGCCAGCCGTTCCCTTGGGACCGAGAACACCGGGGAGCTGTTTTTT
CASRSLGTENTGELFF
>TRBV13|NA|NA|TRBJ2-1
TGTGCCAGCAGCCCGGACCGTGAATCCTACAATGAGCAGTTCTTC
CASSPDRESYNEQFF
>TRBV20-1|many|NA|TRBJ1-2
TGCAGTGCTAGAGATAGGGGGGAGGGCTACACCTTC
CSARDRGEGYTF
>TRBV6-6|many|TRBD1|TRBJ1-5
TGTGCCACCGCCGGGACAGGGTCCCAGCCCCAGCATTTT
CATAGTGSQPQHF
>TRBV6-5|many|NA|TRBJ1-1
TGTGCCAGCAGTTACAACCGCGGTCAGGCTGAAGCTTTCTTT
CASSYNRGQAEAFF
>TRBV4-1|many|TRBD2|TRBJ2-7
TGCGCCAGCAGCCCGATTGTTGGGACTAGCGGGGGCGACCGCTACGAGCAGTACTTC
CASSPIVGTSGGDRYEQYF
>TRBV11-1|many|NA|TRBJ2-5
TGTGCCAGCAGCTTAGGGTCCGGGATGAGCTCCTCTGACCAAGAGACCCAGTACTTC
CASSLGSGMSSSDQETQYF
>TRBV6-5|many|NA|TRBJ1-1
TGTGCCAGCAGTTACTCAAGAGGGTTGAAAACTGAAGCTTTCTTT
CASSYSRGLKTEAFF
>TRBV7-9|many|TRBD1|TRBJ1-1
TGTGCCAGCAGCCTAAACAGGGGCACCGGGGTCGGCACTGAAGCTTTCTTT
CASSLNRGTGVGTEAFF
>TRBV24-1|NA|NA|TRBJ1-2
TGTGCCACCAGTGATTCAAAAGGGGACTATGGCTACACCTTC
CATSDSKGDYGYTF
>TRBV12-3/TRBV12-4|NA|TRBD2|TRBJ2-1
TGTGCCAGCAGTTTCAGGGCTAGCGGGGGGGGTTGGCCCTACAATGAGCAGTTCTTC
CASSFRASGGGWPYNEQFF
>TRBV6-2/TRBV6-3|many|TRBD1|TRBJ2-2
TGTGCCAGCAGTTATAGGGACAGATTGAACACCGGGGAGCTGTTTTTT
CASSYRDRLNTGELFF
>TRBV5-1|NA|NA|TRBJ2-2
TGCGCCAGAAGCCCTCCGACAATATCGAACACCGGGGAGCTGTTTTTT
CARSPPTISNTGELFF
>TRBV9|many|NA|TRBJ1-2
TGTGCCAGCAGCGCCAGGGTGGACTATGGCTACACCTTC
CASSARVDYGYTF
>TRBV29-1|many|TRBD1|TRBJ2-7
TGCAGCGTGAGACAGGGGGTCTCCTACGAGCAGTACTTC
CSVRQGVSYEQYF
>TRBV5-6|many|NA|TRBJ2-2
TGTGCCAGCAGCTTGCGGGGAAACACCGGGGAGCTGTTTTTT
CASSLRGNTGELFF
>TRBV2|NA|NA|TRBJ2-1
TGTGCCAGCCAGGGGGGATACAATGAGCAGTTCTTC
CASQGGYNEQFF
>TRBV7-2|many|NA|TRBJ2-7
TGTGCCAGCAGCCTGGAGTTTGGCCACGAGCAGTACTTC
CASSLEFGHEQYF
>TRBV7-9|many|TRBD1|TRBJ2-4
TGTGCCAGCAGCTTTGGGACAGGGATGGCCAAAAACATTCAGTACTTC
CASSFGTGMAKNIQYF
>TRBV18|few|TRBD1|TRBJ1-2
TGTGCCAGCTCACTCCGGGACAGGGTGGATGGCTACACCTTC
CASSLRDRVDGYTF